These 6 T cell receptor beta chains came from one sample sequenced in a study of human T cells and chemical hapten exposure. The sample's time point: patch test 1, 2 weeks after DPC sensitization. The treatment here: therapeutic diphenylcyclopropenone sensitization with weekly scalp DPC. TCRdb analysed the RACE reads with MiXCR anew, one entry per CDR3 protein. The data contain approximately 49,000 distinct CDR3 sequences, 8% to 9.5% of them singletons. This specimen was whole blood, taken in connection with sensitization to the hapten diphenylcyclopropenone (DPC). The receptors derive from a woman aged 45-59 years with alopecia areata. Some clones in this sample may be carry-over from other donors' samples.

This clonotype has a count of ten or more. The genes are TRBV5-1 and TRBJ2-7, with 8 nucleotides matching TRBD1. Trimming cost V 4 bases and J 2 bases; bases outside gene matches: 8. The CDR3 has 15 residues. Germline V gene lookup returns CDR1 SGHRS and CDR2 YFSETQ. The CDR3 region is CASSTGGQGAYEQYF. In nucleotides, the CDR3 is TGCGCCAGCAGCACCGGCGGACAGGGAGCCTACGAGCAGTACTTC.

This clonotype has at least ten counts. The rearrangement links TRBV27 to TRBJ2-7; D remains unclear. CDR1 and CDR2 (germline): MNHEY, SMNVEV (reference sequence). This CDR3 region has 16 residues. Trimming pared 4 bases from V and 0 bases from J, leaving 16 bases between. The CDR3 protein is CASSSLSQPSSYEQYF. In DNA, the CDR3 is TGTGCCAGCAGTTCCCTGTCTCAGCCTAGCTCCTACGAGCAGTACTTC.

Many counts were recorded for this clonotype. The J gene is TRBJ1-5, the V gene TRBV27; 7 positions agree with TRBD1. With 5 bases clipped from V and 4 bases from J, the junction kept 8 bases outside the gene matches. The CDR3 is 15 residues long. Germline loops: CDR1 MNHEY, CDR2 SMNVEV (reference sequence). CDR3 nucleotides: TGTGCCAGCAGTGAGGACAGGTCCGGGAATCAGCCCCAGCATTTT. This encodes CASSEDRSGNQPQHF.

This clonotype was observed a handful of times. The chain couples TRBV28 to TRBJ1-2; 7 bases are shared with TRBD1. The germline CDR1 and CDR2 sequences are MDHEN and SYDVKM. This CDR3 region has 13 residues. V lost 9 bases to trimming and J lost 1 base; unmatched junction nucleotides: 5. CDR3 residues: CASRDSRNYGYTF. The CDR3 DNA reads TGTGCCAGTCGGGACAGCCGTAACTATGGCTACACCTTC.

This clonotype is deemed medium-sized (0.01 to 0.1%). This chain links TRBV20-1 with TRBJ2-1, with D tentatively TRBD2 (5 bases). V gave up 3 bases and J gave up 8 bases, with 8 bases separating them. The CDR3 extends over 11 amino acids. Looked up from germline, CDR1 is DFQATT and CDR2 is SNEGSKA (reference sequence). CDR3: CSASVRDEQFF. CDR3 sequence (DNA): TGCAGTGCTAGCGTGCGGGATGAGCAGTTCTTC.

This clonotype turned up a few times. V is TRBV3-1 and J is TRBJ2-1, with TRBD2 matching over 12 bases. The length of the CDR3 is 16 residues. V was clipped by 1 base and J by 9 bases; unmatched bases: 7. Germline assignment: CDR1 LGHDT and CDR2 YNNKEL (reference sequence). CDR3 nucleotide sequence: TGTGCCAGCAGCCAAGGAAGGACTAGCGGGACGGTTGAGCAGTTCTTC. Its protein product is CASSQGRTSGTVEQFF.